This TCR beta chain was captured in a study of blood T cell repertoires in COVID-19 (dated by TCRdb to about 2020). Looking at the study overall: The collaborator samples originated in the United States, Italy and Spain and spanned the acute and convalescent phases of COVID-19. The material from the prospective study consisted of cDNA or gDNA derived from T cells, B-cell-depleted T cells, or PBMCs. Deeply sampled blood TCRbeta repertoires from subjects exposed to, actively infected with, or recovered from COVID-19 were included in the dataset. The repertoires were made available in a free public database intended to serve as a resource for research on the immune response to SARS-CoV-2. The samples were drawn from the first 160 participants of the ongoing ImmuneRACE study and from over 950 subjects provided by 6 global collaborators. Nearly every sample came with metadata listing a de-identified subject ID, COVID-19 status, age in years and sex. HLA class I and class II types, where available, came from metadata supplied by the sample provider rather than from assay-based typing.

One collaborating source in Seattle enrolled patients while the patients were actively infected and followed the patients over time throughout the course of disease. Collaborating institutions collected whole blood in K2EDTA tubes following their own protocols. For TCRbeta analysis, collaborators shipped samples as frozen whole blood, isolated PBMCs, or DNA extracted from either of those sample types. Study-wide findings and limitations: The amount of clinical and demographic metadata varied by source and participant and was provided uncurated.

Concerning this clone: The target of this receptor is not known. No qualities accompany the bases; no much larger clone lies one base away.

TCRbeta CDR3 regions were amplified from genomic DNA using the immunoSEQ Assay, a bias-controlled multiplex PCR. The authors' analysis ran thus. The number of nucleated cells in each sample was estimated by amplification of reference gene primers within the assay. To quantify the absolute abundance of each unique TCRbeta CDR3 rearrangement, sequence reads were collapsed and filtered. For each sample, productive Simpson clonality was calculated as the square root of Simpson's diversity index across productive rearrangements. Entries here come from immuneACCESS through TCRdb and include only in-frame sequences with V and J called. Some clones fail to appear in such tables; in the studies checked, an unresolved V gene covers under half of the shortfall, and the cause of the remainder is unknown. The V and J calls and the clone size are those of that table, but D and trimming were determined from the DNA. This sample holds some 190,000 clones; around 80% were observed only once. The ten largest account for around 7.8% of the sample.

V is trimmed back by 4 bases and J by 8 bases, and the junction contains 7 bases that no gene match accounts for. As encoded in the germline V gene (reference sequence), CDR1 is LGHDT while CDR2 is YNNKEL. The CDR3 runs 15 residues from the cysteine to the phenylalanine. Only the CDR3 DNA stays, 45 bases, in frame from base 1. The chain is encoded by TRBV3-1 (or the pseudogene TRBV3-2) joined to TRBJ1-4; TRBD1 agrees with 10 junctional bases. Sequencing used peripheral blood. The sequence was collected from an older woman with COVID-19, enrolled during active disease. The DNA is as follows: TGTGCCAGCAGCCCTCCGGGACAGGGGCGCGAAAAACTGTTTTTT. This yields the protein CASSPPGQGREKLFF.